The 25 T cell receptor beta chains presented below share a single source sample, sequenced in a study of cytomegalovirus exposure and HLA in healthy donors. Using immunoSEQ multiplex PCR, the repertoire was profiled, and TCRdb retains in-frame clones only, with some absent. The sample contains about 360,000 clones, 80% to 90% of which appear only once. The sequencing input was PBMCs. These receptors all come from a woman aged 18-29 years in good health and CMV-seronegative.

The chain joins TRBV4-2 to TRBJ2-5, with TRBD2 matching 15 bases. Germline V gives CDR1 LGHNA, CDR2 YNFKEQ. Trimming removed 0 bases from V and 4 bases from J; junction bases left unmatched: 6. CDR3 length: 18 residues. CDR3: CASSQDRTSGGAGETQYF. The DNA for the CDR3 is TGTGCCAGCAGCCAAGATCGGACTAGCGGGGGGGCCGGAGAGACCCAGTACTTC.

As DNA, the CDR3 is TGTGCCAGCAGCTTAGATGGGGGGGCCTACTATGGCTACACCTTC. This sequence encodes CASSLDGGAYYGYTF. This chain uses TRBV7-9 with TRBJ1-2; D perhaps matches TRBD1 (6 bases). Per the germline V gene, CDR1 is SEHNR and CDR2 is FQNEAQ (reference sequence). Trimming pared 1 base from V and 3 bases from J, leaving 12 bases between. The CDR3 loop spans 15 amino acids.

This chain joins TRBV7-9 and TRBJ2-1; 8 bases align to TRBD2. This CDR3 has 17 residues. The ends lost 1 base at V and 8 bases at J; junction bases unmatched: 13. The germline CDR1 and CDR2 sequences are SEHNR and FQNEAQ (reference sequence). The CDR3 region has the DNA TGTGCCAGCAGCTTAGACTATACCGGGACTAGTGGTGATGAGCAGTTCTTC. Its translation is CASSLDYTGTSGDEQFF.

The J gene is TRBJ2-5, the V gene TRBV5-4, with D unclear. The CDR3 consists of 12 residues. Trimming removed 1 base from V and 5 bases from J, with 6 bases in between. Germline CDR1 reads SGHNT; CDR2 reads YYREEE (reference sequence). The CDR3 nucleotides read TGTGCCAGCAGCTTGAAGCCCGAGACCCAGTACTTC. Protein: CASSLKPETQYF.

The chain is built from TRBV5-1 and TRBJ2-7; TRBD1 agrees at 11 bases. Trimming cost V 2 bases and J 5 bases; bases outside gene matches: 6. Germline CDR1 and CDR2: SGHRS and YFSETQ. The length of the CDR3 is 15 residues. The CDR3 coding sequence is TGCGCCAGCAGCTTACCCGGGACAGGGGGGGACGAGCAGTACTTC. Amino acid sequence: CASSLPGTGGDEQYF.

V gene TRBV5-1 combines with J gene TRBJ1-3; possible D gene TRBD1, 5 bases. Trimming pared 0 bases from V and 2 bases from J, leaving 15 bases between. Germline lookup yields CDR1 SGHRS and CDR2 YFSETQ. This CDR3 is 17 amino acids long. The CDR3 loop reads CASSLGRAGRTGNTIYF. The CDR3 DNA is TGCGCCAGCAGCTTGGGCAGGGCGGGAAGGACTGGAAACACCATATATTTT.

The chain is built from TRBV4-1 and TRBJ2-2; 8 nucleotides match TRBD1. Germline CDR1 reads MGHRA; CDR2 reads YSYEKL. V dropped 4 bases and J dropped 2; count of bases not matched to a gene: 3. This CDR3 is built from 15 residues. CDR3 nucleotides: TGCGCCAGCAGCCGAGGACAGGGCAACACCGGGGAGCTGTTTTTT. Translation gives CASSRGQGNTGELFF.

The rearrangement links TRBV13 to TRBJ1-3, with 9 nucleotides matching TRBD1. This CDR3 has 16 amino acids. V was pared by 3 bases and J by 8 bases, with 11 bases of the junction left unmatched. Germline V gene lookup returns CDR1 PRHDT and CDR2 FYEKMQ (reference sequence). In nucleotides, the CDR3 is TGTGCCAGCAGCTTGGGACAGGGAGTTAGCGGGGACACCATATATTTT. This encodes CASSLGQGVSGDTIYF.

This clone was seen a handful of times. J is TRBJ2-7 and V is TRBV7-9; D is possibly TRBD1 (6 bases). Trimming left V 4 bases short and J 2 bases short, with 15 bases between. This CDR3 is 15 amino acids long. The germline CDR1 and CDR2 sequences are SEHNR and FQNEAQ (reference sequence). The CDR3 reads CASSSTGWLPYEQYF. CDR3 nucleotide sequence: TGTGCCAGCAGCTCGACAGGCTGGCTACCCTACGAGCAGTACTTC.

The rearrangement uses TRBV27 and TRBJ2-1, with D perhaps TRBD2 (7 bases). Germline V CDR1 and CDR2: MNHEY, SMNVEV (reference sequence). The germline V and J ends were trimmed by 0 bases and 1 base, with 10 bases remaining between them. This CDR3 is built from 16 residues. The CDR3 here is CASSLSGGPSYNEQFF. The CDR3 bases are TGTGCCAGCAGTTTATCGGGGGGGCCTTCCTACAATGAGCAGTTCTTC.

The V and J genes are TRBV11-2 and TRBJ2-1; TRBD2 aligns across 11 bases. Germline V lookup: CDR1 SGHAT, CDR2 FQNNGV. This CDR3 comprises 16 residues. V was clipped by 3 bases and J by 8 bases; unmatched bases: 9. Here the CDR3 reads CASSLDPGLAEDEQFF. As DNA, the CDR3 is TGTGCCAGCAGCTTGGATCCGGGACTAGCGGAAGATGAGCAGTTCTTC.

Regarding this clone: This CDR3 is also generated by other DNA sequences in the sample. The rearrangement links TRBV18 to TRBJ2-7; TRBD1 aligns across 7 bases. The CDR3 sequence is 14 residues long. The V and J ends lost 5 bases and 2 bases, in that order; junction bases with no gene match: 6. Germline V gene data show CDR1 as KGHSH and CDR2 as LQKENI. The CDR3 DNA reads as TGTGCCAGCTCAGCCCGACAGGGACCCTACGAGCAGTACTTC. As protein: CASSARQGPYEQYF.

The V call is TRBV7-8, the J call TRBJ1-2; 7 bases map to TRBD1. J gave up 8 bases and V 1 base, and 4 bases lay outside the gene matches. Germline CDR1 is SGHVS and CDR2 is FQNEAQ. The CDR3 totals 13 residues. The CDR3 DNA reads as TGTGCCAGCAGCTTAGAACAGGGGCGCGGCTACACCTTC. This translates into CASSLEQGRGYTF.

This sequence joins TRBV28 and TRBJ2-6, with D possibly TRBD1 on 6 matching bases. CDR1 is MDHEN and CDR2 is SYDVKM in the germline V gene. Trimming cost V 4 bases and J 2 bases, with 6 bases left between them. The CDR3 consists of 14 residues. CDR3 protein: CASSSGAGANVLTF. In nucleotides, the CDR3 is TGTGCCAGCAGTTCAGGGGCTGGGGCCAACGTCCTGACTTTC. Filled out from reference TRBV28 and TRBJ2-6, the complete variable domain reads DVKVTQSSRYLVKRTGEKVFLECVQDMDHENMFWYRQDPGLGLRLIYFSYDVKMKEKGDIPEGYSVSREKKERFSLILESASTNQTSMYLCASSSGAGANVLTFGAGSRLTVL.

The chain links TRBV7-8 to TRBJ2-1; 7 bases are shared with TRBD2. The germline V gene encodes CDR1 SGHVS and CDR2 FQNEAQ. Unmatched junction bases numbered 7, after V lost 8 bases and J lost 3 bases. The length of the CDR3 is 14 residues. The CDR3 DNA reads as TGTGCCAGCGGCCCATCGGGAGGCTACAATGAGCAGTTCTTC. Translating it yields CASGPSGGYNEQFF. Supplemented by reference TRBV7-8 and TRBJ2-1, the full variable domain reads GAGVSQSPRYKVAKRGQDVALRCDPISGHVSLFWYQQALGQGPEFLTYFQNEAQLDKSGLPSDRFFAERPEGSVSTLKIQRTQQEDSAVYLCASGPSGGYNEQFFGPGTRLTVL.

The chain is built from TRBV4-2 and TRBJ2-3; TRBD2 matches at 12 bases. Unmatched junction bases numbered 12, after V lost 0 bases and J lost 5 bases. The germline V gene encodes CDR1 LGHNA and CDR2 YNFKEQ. This CDR3 is 19 amino acids long. For the CDR3, the DNA is TGTGCCAGCAGCCAAGAAGCGCCTAGCGGGGGGGCTTTGTTAGATACGCAGTATTTT. As protein: CASSQEAPSGGALLDTQYF.

The V gene is TRBV29-1, the J gene TRBJ2-7, with D perhaps TRBD2 (5 bases). Between the trimmed V and J ends, which lost 4 bases and 3 bases, there was a span of 31 bases. CDR3 size: 19 residues. Looked up from germline, CDR1 is SQVTM and CDR2 is ANQGSEA. The CDR3 here is CSVGSHGPDSTRWGYEQYF. The CDR3 nucleotides are TGCAGCGTTGGAAGTCATGGACCGGACTCAACTAGATGGGGCTACGAGCAGTACTTC.

This clone was detected only once. V usage is TRBV9 and J usage is TRBJ1-1; a possible D gene is TRBD1 (5 bases). The CDR3 spans 15 residues. In germline, CDR1 is SGDLS, CDR2 YYNGEE. Between the trimmed V and J ends, which lost 4 bases and 1 base, there was a span of 14 bases. This CDR3 reads CASSPGDRKNTEAFF. The CDR3 DNA sequence: TGTGCCAGCAGCCCAGGAGACAGAAAGAACACTGAAGCTTTCTTT.

This chain joins TRBV6-1 and TRBJ2-1; 11 positions match TRBD2. The germline gives CDR1 MNHNS, CDR2 SASEGT. V shed 6 bases, J shed 4 bases, and the junction held 5 bases outside the gene matches. The CDR3 extends over 15 amino acids. CDR3 nucleotides: TGTGCCAGCAGCGGCACTAGCGGGGGTTACAATGAGCAGTTCTTC. This encodes CASSGTSGGYNEQFF.

This clone was seen once. The gene calls are TRBV7-7 and TRBJ2-2; TRBD2 is a possible D gene (6 bases). Between the trimmed V and J ends, which lost 5 bases and 3 bases, there was a span of 19 bases. This CDR3 contains 17 residues. Germline V lookup: CDR1 SSHAT, CDR2 FNYEAQ (reference sequence). The DNA for the CDR3 is TGTGCCAGCAGCCCCCTTATACGGGGGACTTACACCGGGGAGCTGTTTTTT. Protein sequence: CASSPLIRGTYTGELFF.

The V call is TRBV30, the J call TRBJ2-7; 10 bases are shared with TRBD1. With 5 bases clipped from V and 5 bases from J, the junction kept 12 bases outside the gene matches. The CDR3 totals 15 residues. Germline V lookup: CDR1 GTSNPN, CDR2 SVGIG (reference sequence). As DNA, the CDR3 is TGTGCCTGGGACATCGGGACAGGGGTACCCGACGAGCAGTACTTC. This codes for CAWDIGTGVPDEQYF.

This chain links TRBV28 with TRBJ2-7; D remains ambiguous. Germline CDR1 and CDR2: MDHEN and SYDVKM. This CDR3 region has 12 residues. The V gene lost 4 bases and the J gene lost 3 bases, with 7 bases spanning the gap. This CDR3 reads CASSYQNYEQYF. DNA of the CDR3: TGTGCCAGCAGTTATCAGAACTACGAGCAGTACTTC.

Details on this clone: Within the sample, other DNA sequences also encode this same CDR3. The chain employs TRBV28 and TRBJ2-1; D gene ambiguous. CDR3 length: 13 amino acids. Germline V gene lookup returns CDR1 MDHEN and CDR2 SYDVKM. Trimming pared 2 bases from V and 4 bases from J, leaving 6 bases between. CDR3 nucleotide sequence: TGTGCCAGCAGTTTAGGGCTGTACAATGAGCAGTTCTTC. Residues: CASSLGLYNEQFF.

The CDR3 nucleotides read TGCGCCAGCAGCGTCGGACTAGACGGAAATGAGCAGTTCTTC. As protein: CASSVGLDGNEQFF. This chain joins TRBV5-1 and TRBJ2-1, with 7 nucleotides matching TRBD2. After removal of 4 bases from V and 7 bases from J, the junction contained 8 bases not matched to a gene. Germline CDR1 is SGHRS and CDR2 is YFSETQ. The CDR3 is 14 amino acids.

The rearrangement links TRBV4-1 to TRBJ1-4; D not certain. Germline assignment: CDR1 MGHRA and CDR2 YSYEKL. V was clipped by 2 bases and J by 8 bases, with 18 bases between them. The CDR3 is 16 amino acids. DNA of the CDR3: TGCGCCAGCAGCCAAAGCTCCGCGGGGAGTAAAGAAAAACTGTTTTTT. Translation: CASSQSSAGSKEKLFF.